Listed here is a single TCR beta chain. Time point here: pre-sensitization, week 0. The treatment here: therapeutic diphenylcyclopropenone sensitization with weekly scalp DPC. CDR3 length: 18 amino acids. The V gene's germline CDR1 is MGHRA and CDR2 YSYEKL. Trimming cost V 1 base and J 7 bases; bases outside gene matches: 16. The data originate from a study of human T cells and chemical hapten exposure. Across the study: Chiefly women, the patients showed alopecia areata, totalis or universalis.

It was the library that attached unique molecular identifiers to individual cDNA molecules. TCRdb recomputed calls from the RACE reads with MiXCR, one row per CDR3 protein. In the table there are over 300,000 distinct CDR3 sequences, more than 4.5% of which are singletons. The starting material was whole blood, obtained in connection with sensitization to the hapten diphenylcyclopropenone (DPC). This receptor was identified in a woman between 45 and 65 years old with alopecia areata. Some clones in this sample may be carry-over from other donors' samples. V gene TRBV4-1 combines with J gene TRBJ2-1; 7 nucleotides match TRBD1. The CDR3 region is CASSQVASTGVIGNEQFF. The CDR3, as DNA: TGCGCCAGCAGCCAAGTGGCCTCCACAGGGGTGATTGGGAATGAGCAGTTCTTC.